This TCR beta chain is from a study of human thymus T cells. The CDR3 spans 16 residues. Germline CDR1 LGHNA, CDR2 YNFKEQ. V dropped 4 bases and J dropped 2 bases, with 16 bases sitting between them. Generated by immunoSEQ multiplex PCR, the TCRdb table keeps only in-frame clones and is missing some. Altogether 40,000 to 55,000 clones are present, 94% being singletons, with the ten largest covering more than 0.095%. This clonotype was obtained from a boy in the first two years of life with a congenital heart defect but otherwise immunologically healthy. This sequence joins TRBV4-2 and TRBJ2-3; D not certain. Sequencing was done on a sample of blood. CDR3 sequence (DNA): TGTGCCAGCAGCCTGAGATCGGGTAGCTTCACAGATACGCAGTATTTT. As protein: CASSLRSGSFTDTQYF.